Detailed here is one T cell receptor beta chain. Assay: immunoSEQ multiplex PCR; the TCRdb copy retains only in-frame clones and omits some. The sample has about 100,000 clones, about 94% seen once. The source of the sample is a study of technical replicates of blood from a few donors. Trimming shortened V by 1 base and J by 1 base, and 4 bases separated the two germline ends. CDR3 size: 14 residues. The sample consisted of T cells isolated from PBMCs. This TCR came from a human donor in good health. The V call is TRBV23-1, the J call TRBJ2-2; D is ambiguous. Being an ORF, TRBV23-1 has a function that is uncertain. The CDR3 here is CASSQWRNTGELFF. DNA for the CDR3: TGCGCCAGCAGTCAATGGAGGAACACCGGGGAGCTGTTTTTT.